Presented here are 26 T cell receptor beta chains from one specimen sequenced in a study of blood T cell repertoires in COVID-19. Profiled with immunoSEQ multiplex PCR; TCRdb holds only in-frame clones, not every one. This sample has some 110,000 clones, with roughly nine tenths found just once. The sample taken for sequencing was peripheral blood. The receptors were sampled from a man between 65 and 85 years old who had recovered from COVID-19.

As for this clone: Other DNA sequences in this specimen translate into the identical CDR3. The rearrangement joins TRBV28 to TRBJ1-2; 8 bases align to TRBD1. This CDR3 region has 13 residues. Trimming cost V 2 bases and J 8 bases; bases outside gene matches: 4. CDR1 is MDHEN, CDR2 SYDVKM, per germline. The CDR3 DNA reads as TGTGCCAGCAGTTTAGGACAGGGTTACGGCTACACCTTC. It codes for CASSLGQGYGYTF.

The chain carries TRBV3-1 (or the pseudogene TRBV3-2) and TRBJ2-1; no firm D call. The germline V gene encodes CDR1 LGHDT and CDR2 YNNKEL (reference sequence). The ends were cut back, 0 bases at V and 9 bases at J, with 9 bases in the middle. The CDR3 runs 13 residues. DNA of the CDR3: TGTGCCAGCAGCCAAGATGGTCGCGGTGAGCAGTTCTTC. It specifies CASSQDGRGEQFF.

The chain is built from TRBV2 and TRBJ1-2, with TRBD1 as a possible D gene (6 bases). The V gene's germline CDR1 is SNHLY and CDR2 FYNNEI. CDR3 length: 14 residues. Between the trimmed V and J ends, which lost 2 bases and 8 bases, there was a span of 15 bases. CDR3 DNA: TGTGCCAGCAGTGAAACGGGACAAGTGGGCGGCTACACCTTC. Its translation: CASSETGQVGGYTF. Filled out from reference TRBV2 and TRBJ1-2, the complete variable domain reads EPEVTQTPSHQVTQMGQEVILRCVPISNHLYFYWYRQILGQKVEFLVSFYNNEISEKSEIFDDQFSVERPDGSNFTLKIRSTKLEDSAMYFCASSETGQVGGYTFGSGTRLTVV.

J is TRBJ1-1 and V is TRBV6-1; 7 positions match TRBD1. This CDR3 has 16 amino acids. J gave up 8 bases and V 0 bases, and 12 bases lay outside the gene matches. Germline CDR1 reads MNHNS; CDR2 reads SASEGT. The CDR3 nucleotides read TGTGCCAGCAGTGAAGCTCGGACAGGTTCCCACAAAGAAGCTTTCTTT. Its protein product is CASSEARTGSHKEAFF.

The V call is TRBV28, the J call TRBJ1-5; D is ambiguous. Germline V gene sequence: CDR1 MDHEN, CDR2 SYDVKM. The CDR3 covers 15 residues. With 7 bases removed from V and 0 bases from J, the gap between germline ends came to 13 bases. The CDR3 DNA is TGTGCCAGCACCACTACATCGAATAGCAATCAGCCCCAGCATTTT. Its translation is CASTTTSNSNQPQHF.

The chain is built from TRBV9 and TRBJ1-5, with 8 nucleotides matching TRBD1. The length of the CDR3 is 16 residues. The V segment lost 0 bases and the J segment 4 bases; nucleotides outside the gene matches: 6. Looked up from germline, CDR1 is SGDLS and CDR2 is YYNGEE. The CDR3 sequence is CASSVGTGSGNQPQHF. The CDR3 region has the DNA TGTGCCAGCAGCGTAGGGACAGGGTCTGGGAATCAGCCCCAGCATTTT.

The chain uses TRBV6-1 and TRBJ2-3; D uncertain. V was shortened by 2 bases and J by 6 bases, with 12 bases between the two germline ends. The CDR3 loop spans 14 amino acids. Germline CDR1 reads MNHNS; CDR2 reads SASEGT. DNA for the CDR3: TGTGCCAGCAGTGAACGCGCGACGGAGGATACGCAGTATTTT. It codes for CASSERATEDTQYF.

The chain is built from TRBV6-2 or TRBV6-3 and TRBJ2-7; D is possibly TRBD2 (5 bases). Germline V gene lookup returns CDR1 MNHEY and CDR2 SVGEGT. The CDR3 extends over 15 amino acids. The V end lost 2 bases, the J end lost 7 bases, and 18 bases lay between the germline ends. CDR3 in amino acids: CASSYGGTLSREQYF. The CDR3 region has the DNA TGTGCCAGCAGTTACGGAGGCACCCTTTCGCGGGAGCAGTACTTC.

The rearrangement joins TRBV20-1 to TRBJ1-1; tentative D call: TRBD1 (5 bases). Looked up from germline, CDR1 is DFQATT and CDR2 is SNEGSKA (reference sequence). V shed 8 bases and J shed 5 bases, with 12 bases lying between them. The CDR3 sequence is 11 residues long. CDR3 sequence: CSTAGGTEAFF. The CDR3 nucleotides read TGCAGTACCGCCGGGGGTACTGAAGCTTTCTTT.

The chain is built from TRBV30 and TRBJ1-5; TRBD1 aligns across 7 bases. Germline V CDR1 and CDR2: GTSNPN, SVGIG (reference sequence). The ends lost 1 base at V and 1 base at J; junction bases unmatched: 4. The CDR3 is 15 residues long. The CDR3 region is CAWSGGGTSNQPQHF. CDR3 nucleotide sequence: TGTGCCTGGAGTGGAGGGGGCACGAGCAATCAGCCCCAGCATTTT.

The chain links TRBV5-1 to TRBJ2-5; 11 positions match TRBD1. CDR3 length: 14 amino acids. Germline CDR1 and CDR2: SGHRS and YFSETQ. V was pared by 4 bases and J by 3 bases, with 2 bases of the junction left unmatched. The CDR3 loop reads CASSGGQGEETQYF. DNA of the CDR3: TGCGCCAGCAGCGGGGGACAGGGGGAAGAGACCCAGTACTTC.

CDR3 loop: CASSLTDREGSPLHF. Written as DNA, the CDR3 is TGCGCCAGCAGCTTGACGGACAGGGAGGGCTCACCCCTCCACTTT. The chain is built from TRBV5-1 and TRBJ1-6, with 8 bases identical to TRBD1. Germline V gene data show CDR1 as SGHRS and CDR2 as YFSETQ. The CDR3 covers 15 residues. V shed 1 base, J shed 10 bases, and the junction held 7 bases outside the gene matches.

The gene calls are TRBV5-4 and TRBJ2-7; no reliable D call. The germline gives CDR1 SGHNT, CDR2 YYREEE (reference sequence). CDR3 length: 12 amino acids. The V end was cut by 4 bases, the J end by 6 bases, with 11 bases between. The CDR3 spells CASSPGPGEQYF. CDR3 DNA: TGTGCCAGCAGCCCGGGTCCTGGCGAGCAGTACTTC.

The V gene is TRBV27, the J gene TRBJ2-4, with D unclear. Looked up from germline, CDR1 is MNHEY and CDR2 is SMNVEV (reference sequence). The V end lost 6 bases, the J end lost 8 bases, and 20 bases lay between the germline ends. The CDR3 contains 15 residues. The CDR3 loop is CASRPAPWAVDIQYF. DNA for the CDR3: TGTGCCAGCAGGCCCGCCCCATGGGCTGTGGACATTCAGTACTTC.

This clone has only a few counts. The chain carries TRBV27 and TRBJ1-1, with 11 positions matching TRBD1. Germline assignment: CDR1 MNHEY and CDR2 SMNVEV (reference sequence). Losses at the gene ends were 6 bases for V and 5 bases for J; bases not matched to a gene: 11. This CDR3 is 16 amino acids long. The CDR3 spells CASSSLRTGGDTEAFF. CDR3 coding DNA: TGTGCCAGCAGCTCCCTTAGGACAGGGGGCGATACTGAAGCTTTCTTT.

The V call is TRBV4-2, the J call TRBJ1-2; D possibly corresponds to TRBD1 (5 bases). V lost 0 bases and J lost 7, with 12 bases in between. Germline lookup yields CDR1 LGHNA and CDR2 YNFKEQ. This CDR3 is built from 14 residues. The CDR3 loop reads CASSQEGRDRGYTF. The CDR3 nucleotides are TGTGCCAGCAGCCAAGAGGGCAGGGATCGTGGCTACACCTTC.

This clone was counted between two and nine times. V is TRBV7-2 and J is TRBJ2-2; no firm D call. V lost 0 bases to trimming and J lost 4 bases, with 6 bases between them. From germline, CDR1 is SGHTA and CDR2 FQGNSA. This CDR3 comprises 14 residues. The CDR3 DNA follows: TGTGCCAGCAGCTTAGCGCGGCCCACCGGGGAGCTGTTTTTT. Encoded protein: CASSLARPTGELFF.

The V gene is TRBV5-1, the J gene TRBJ1-2, with D maybe TRBD1 (6 bases). Germline CDR1 SGHRS, CDR2 YFSETQ. The CDR3 has 13 amino acids. V lost 1 base, J lost 9 bases, and 13 bases lay in between. The CDR3 here is CASSLRTDSSYTF. The CDR3 region has the DNA TGCGCCAGCAGCTTGCGGACAGATTCGAGCTACACCTTC.

The V call is TRBV29-1, the J call TRBJ1-2, with a tentative D call TRBD1 (5 bases). Germline V CDR1 and CDR2: SQVTM, ANQGSEA. Between the trimmed V and J ends, which lost 5 bases and 4 bases, there was a span of 11 bases. CDR3 length: 12 residues. The CDR3 DNA follows: TGCAGCGTTTGGGGCGGGATCTATGGCTACACCTTC. Amino acids: CSVWGGIYGYTF.

The chain combines TRBV7-9 with TRBJ2-3, with D perhaps matching TRBD2 (7 bases). The CDR3 spans 15 residues. Trimming cost V 3 bases and J 2 bases, with 12 bases left between them. The V gene's germline CDR1 is SEHNR and CDR2 FQNEAQ (reference sequence). CDR3 loop: CASSLAGDYTDTQYF. The CDR3, as DNA: TGTGCCAGCAGCTTGGCAGGGGACTACACAGATACGCAGTATTTT. Using reference TRBV7-9 and TRBJ2-3 for the parts outside the CDR3, the full variable domain is DTGVSQNPRHKITKRGQNVTFRCDPISEHNRLYWYRQTLGQGPEFLTYFQNEAQLEKSRLLSDRFSAERPKGSFSTLEIQRTEQGDSAMYLCASSLAGDYTDTQYFGPGTRLTVL.

This sequence joins TRBV6-5 and TRBJ2-5; no firm D call. The CDR3 loop spans 15 amino acids. CDR1 is MNHEY and CDR2 is SVGAGI in the germline V gene. Between the trimmed V and J ends, which lost 0 bases and 1 base, there was a span of 9 bases. The CDR3 DNA reads as TGTGCCAGCAGTTACTCGTCCAGATCCCAAGAGACCCAGTACTTC. Translated: CASSYSSRSQETQYF.

The J gene is TRBJ2-3, the V gene TRBV28; 9 bases align to TRBD1. This CDR3 spans 15 amino acids. Germline V gene lookup returns CDR1 MDHEN and CDR2 SYDVKM. Trimming at V came to 5 bases and at J to 1 base, leaving 4 bases not matched to a gene. The DNA for the CDR3 is TGTGCCAGCAGTATCTACAGGGGGCGCACAGATACGCAGTATTTT. It is translated as CASSIYRGRTDTQYF. Combining the CDR3 with reference TRBV28 and TRBJ2-3 gives the whole variable domain DVKVTQSSRYLVKRTGEKVFLECVQDMDHENMFWYRQDPGLGLRLIYFSYDVKMKEKGDIPEGYSVSREKKERFSLILESASTNQTSMYLCASSIYRGRTDTQYFGPGTRLTVL.

The table lists this clone with a few counts. J is TRBJ2-7 and V is TRBV5-4, with D maybe TRBD1 (6 bases). This CDR3 has 15 amino acids. Deletions cut 5 bases from V and 2 bases from J, with 17 bases between. CDR1 and CDR2 (germline): SGHNT, YYREEE (reference sequence). This CDR3 reads CASSPDSSVTYEQYF. The DNA of the CDR3 is TGTGCCAGCAGTCCGGACAGCTCAGTAACCTACGAGCAGTACTTC.

This chain connects TRBV7-7 to TRBJ2-3; D is ambiguous. The CDR3 has 13 residues. The germline V gene has CDR1 SSHAT and CDR2 FNYEAQ (reference sequence). Trimming took off 5 bases at V and 2 bases at J, with 8 bases between the two ends. The CDR3 coding sequence is TGTGCCAGCAGCCCCCTCTCCACAGATACGCAGTATTTT. It specifies CASSPLSTDTQYF.

The V and J genes are TRBV24-1 and TRBJ1-2; D is perhaps TRBD1 (6 bases). CDR3 length equals 12 residues. V gave up 5 bases and J gave up 8 bases, with 11 bases separating them. Germline V gene data show CDR1 as KGHDR and CDR2 as SFDVKD. CDR3 sequence (DNA): TGTGCCACCAGTGTGGGGGCGGCCGGCTACACCTTC. This sequence encodes CATSVGAAGYTF.

The CDR3 loop is CASSQDSGQGREQYF. CDR3 coding DNA: TGCGCCAGCAGCCAAGATTCCGGACAGGGACGCGAGCAGTACTTC. The chain has TRBV4-3 and TRBJ2-7; 8 bases align to TRBD1. The CDR3 sequence is 15 residues long. The trim removed 0 bases at V and 6 bases at J, leaving 7 bases unmatched. Germline V gene data show CDR1 as LGHNA and CDR2 as YSLEER.